This TCR beta chain was found in a study of neurological immune-mediated disorders. Regarding the study as a whole: In HTLV-1-associated myelopathy, TCR clonal expansion was greatest, and in multiple sclerosis it was least, below healthy controls.

The CDR3 covers 16 residues. With 6 bases clipped from V and 1 base from J, the junction kept 6 bases outside the gene matches. CDR1 and CDR2 (germline): MNHNY, SVGAGI (reference sequence). This clonotype was seen repeatedly, ten times or more. Its antigen is still unknown. Synthesis of cDNA was performed by 5'RACE using 10-nucleotide random UMIs. In TCRdb, the 5' RACE reads were re-called with MiXCR into one record per CDR3 protein. The profile shows more than 45,000 distinct CDR3 sequences, over 10% of them singletons. The receptor was derived from a man aged 55 to 70 in good health. Sample: PBMCs. The V gene is TRBV6-6, the J gene TRBJ2-1; 10 bases are a match to TRBD2. CDR3 residues: CASSSQRGGSYNEQFF. As DNA, the CDR3 is TGTGCCAGCAGCTCTCAGCGGGGGGGATCCTACAATGAGCAGTTCTTC.